The next 22 T cell receptor beta chains were all read from a single sample in a study of T cell responses to AZD1222 COVID-19 vaccine. Produced via immunoSEQ multiplex PCR; TCRdb's table is partial and in-frame only. The sample includes roughly 49,000 clones, roughly 86% of them seen just once. Sequences were derived from peripheral blood, sampled 28 days after the second AZD1222 dose. These receptors were taken from an adult who received the AZD1222 COVID-19 vaccine.

The genes are TRBV19 and TRBJ1-2; D call uncertain. The germline V and J ends were trimmed by 7 bases and 5 bases, with 11 bases remaining between them. This CDR3 contains 12 residues. The germline V gene has CDR1 LNHDA and CDR2 SQIVND (reference sequence). CDR3 DNA: TGTGCCAGTATGAGCGGGGTGTATGGCTACACCTTC. Translating it yields CASMSGVYGYTF. The full variable domain, completed using reference TRBV19 and TRBJ1-2, is DGGITQSPKYLFRKEGQNVTLSCEQNLNHDAMYWYRQDPGQGLRLIYYSQIVNDFQKGDIAEGYSVSREKKESFPLTVTSAQKNPTAFYLCASMSGVYGYTFGSGTRLTVV.

V and J are TRBV30 and TRBJ2-7, with D uncertain. This CDR3 has 13 amino acids. V was cut by 4 bases and J by 7 bases, with 17 bases left in between. Germline CDR1 GTSNPN, CDR2 SVGIG (reference sequence). The CDR3 DNA reads as TGTGCCTGGAAAAGTCCATTGGGGTGGGAGCAGTACTTC. Translating it yields CAWKSPLGWEQYF.

The chain combines TRBV5-4 with TRBJ2-7, with 8 bases that match TRBD2. J gave up 3 bases and V 1 base, and 9 bases lay outside the gene matches. The CDR3 sequence is 16 residues long. Germline V CDR1 and CDR2: SGHNT, YYREEE (reference sequence). CDR3 nucleotide sequence: TGTGCCAGCAGCTTGCCAGGCCGGGAGGGCAACTACGAGCAGTACTTC. Translated: CASSLPGREGNYEQYF. The whole variable domain, remainder taken from reference TRBV5-4 and TRBJ2-7, is ETGVTQSPTHLIKTRGQQVTLRCSSQSGHNTVSWYQQALGQGPQFIFQYYREEENGRGNFPPRFSGLQFPNYSSELNVNALELDDSALYLCASSLPGREGNYEQYFGPGTRLTVT.

This chain links TRBV19 with TRBJ2-7, with 7 nucleotides matching TRBD2. This CDR3 contains 13 residues. V shed 3 bases, J shed 2 bases, and the junction held 1 base outside the gene matches. Germline V gene sequence: CDR1 LNHDA, CDR2 SQIVND (reference sequence). CDR3 nucleotides: TGTGCCAGTAGTATCGGGAGGACCTACGAGCAGTACTTC. Its protein product is CASSIGRTYEQYF.

V gene TRBV18 combines with J gene TRBJ1-3; D may be TRBD1 (5 bases). The CDR3 has 15 residues. The germline V and J ends were trimmed by 2 bases and 3 bases, with 11 bases remaining between them. Germline values: CDR1 KGHSH, CDR2 LQKENI. This CDR3 reads CASSPGWGVGNTIYF. The DNA for the CDR3 is TGTGCCAGCTCACCAGGTTGGGGCGTTGGAAACACCATATATTTT.

The chain has TRBV24-1 and TRBJ2-1; D may be TRBD2 (5 bases). The V end was cut by 5 bases, the J end by 0 bases, with 13 bases between. Germline assignment: CDR1 KGHDR and CDR2 SFDVKD. The CDR3 has 16 amino acids. CDR3 amino acids: CATSAQAAFSYNEQFF. CDR3 DNA: TGTGCCACCAGTGCCCAAGCGGCTTTCTCCTACAATGAGCAGTTCTTC.

This chain uses TRBV7-8 with TRBJ2-1; TRBD2 matches 9 bases. Germline V gene data show CDR1 as SGHVS and CDR2 as FQNEAQ. The V segment lost 6 bases and the J segment 4 bases; nucleotides outside the gene matches: 4. The CDR3 runs to 14 residues. The DNA of the CDR3 is TGTGCCAGCAGAGGGACTAGCAGATACAATGAGCAGTTCTTC. Protein sequence: CASRGTSRYNEQFF.

The chain links TRBV28 to TRBJ1-1; the match to TRBD1 covers 7 bases. This CDR3 is built from 16 residues. Germline V lookup: CDR1 MDHEN, CDR2 SYDVKM. The trim removed 6 bases at V and 2 bases at J, leaving 12 bases unmatched. The CDR3 DNA sequence: TGTGCCAGCAGCCCCGGGGATGACAGGGTTAACACTGAAGCTTTCTTT. It yields the protein CASSPGDDRVNTEAFF.

The chain uses TRBV7-8 and TRBJ1-2; D is undetermined. This CDR3 has 14 residues. V lost 2 bases, J lost 4 bases, and 11 bases lay in between. CDR1 SGHVS and CDR2 FQNEAQ come from the germline V gene. CDR3 sequence reads: CASSLLAEGYGYTF. For the CDR3, the DNA is TGTGCCAGCAGCTTATTGGCGGAGGGCTATGGCTACACCTTC.

The CDR3 bases are TGTGCCAGCAGCCTGGGGGTCCCAGCGGATACGCAGTATTTT. This encodes CASSLGVPADTQYF. The chain combines TRBV6-5 with TRBJ2-3; either TRBD1 or TRBD2 may fit D (5 bases each). Trimming pared 6 bases from V and 6 bases from J, leaving 16 bases between. The CDR3 contains 14 residues. Per the germline V gene, CDR1 is MNHEY and CDR2 is SVGAGI.

CDR3 bases: TGTGCCAGCAGCCAAAACAGGGCCGGGGCCAACGTCCTGACTTTC. Its translation is CASSQNRAGANVLTF. V and J are TRBV2 and TRBJ2-6; TRBD1 might be the D (6 bases). Deletions cut 6 bases from V and 4 bases from J, with 13 bases between. The length of the CDR3 is 15 residues. Per the germline V gene, CDR1 is SNHLY and CDR2 is FYNNEI.

This clone was counted once. The CDR3 protein is CASSLEGQETQYF. CDR3 sequence (DNA): TGTGCCAGCAGTTTAGAGGGCCAAGAGACCCAGTACTTC. The rearrangement links TRBV27 to TRBJ2-5; perhaps TRBD2 as D (5 bases). Germline V gene lookup returns CDR1 MNHEY and CDR2 SMNVEV (reference sequence). The V end lost 2 bases, the J end lost 1 base, and 5 bases lay between the germline ends. The length of the CDR3 is 13 residues.

The CDR3 is CASSPHRGRGNTGELFF. The CDR3 DNA reads TGTGCCAGCAGTCCCCACAGGGGGCGAGGGAACACCGGGGAGCTGTTTTTT. The chain couples TRBV27 to TRBJ2-2; 9 bases are shared with TRBD1. The CDR3 extends over 17 amino acids. V trimming: 5 bases; J trimming: 1 base; junction bases outside the gene matches: 8. CDR1 and CDR2 (germline): MNHEY, SMNVEV (reference sequence).

This clone appeared a single time. The CDR3, as DNA: TGTGCCAGCAGATCCGACAGACTTGGAAACACCATATATTTT. This sequence encodes CASRSDRLGNTIYF. V is TRBV28 and J is TRBJ1-3; possible D gene TRBD1, 5 bases. The ends were cut back, 6 bases at V and 3 bases at J, with 12 bases in the middle. Germline CDR1 reads MDHEN; CDR2 reads SYDVKM. This CDR3 comprises 14 residues.

The rearrangement uses TRBV14 and TRBJ1-6, with D unresolved. Per the germline V gene, CDR1 is SGHDN and CDR2 is FVKESK. CDR3 length: 14 residues. The V gene lost 0 bases and the J gene lost 10 bases, with 10 bases spanning the gap. The CDR3 protein is CASSQERIQSPLHF. The CDR3 nucleotides read TGTGCCAGCAGCCAAGAGAGGATCCAATCACCCCTCCACTTT. Combining the CDR3 with reference TRBV14 and TRBJ1-6 gives the whole variable domain EAGVTQFPSHSVIEKGQTVTLRCDPISGHDNLYWYRRVMGKEIKFLLHFVKESKQDESGMPNNRFLAERTGGTYSTLKVQPAELEDSGVYFCASSQERIQSPLHFGNGTRLTVT.

This chain links TRBV11-2 with TRBJ2-1, with 11 bases lining up with TRBD2. The germline gives CDR1 SGHAT, CDR2 FQNNGV. J was trimmed by 6 bases and V by 1 base; bases with no gene match: 2. The CDR3 is 15 amino acids. The CDR3 region is CASSLGLAGGNEQFF. Here the CDR3 DNA reads TGTGCCAGCAGCTTAGGCCTAGCGGGAGGCAATGAGCAGTTCTTC.

This clone came up a few times. The rearrangement uses TRBV3-1 (or the pseudogene TRBV3-2) and TRBJ1-2; a weak D match, TRBD1 (6 bases). The CDR3 runs to 18 residues. V was pared by 4 bases and J by 5 bases, with 26 bases between. Germline-derived CDR1 and CDR2 are LGHDT and YNNKEL (reference sequence). This CDR3 is CASSRGTGPQDRPYGYTF. DNA for the CDR3: TGTGCCAGCAGCCGGGGGACGGGGCCCCAAGACAGGCCTTATGGCTACACCTTC.

This chain links TRBV7-3 with TRBJ2-7; 8 bases are a match to TRBD2. The length of the CDR3 is 14 residues. Germline trimming cut 2 bases from V and 3 bases from J; bases unmatched to any gene: 3. Germline values: CDR1 SGHTA, CDR2 FQGTGA. CDR3 sequence reads: CASSLEAGVYEQYF. The CDR3 DNA reads as TGTGCCAGCAGCTTAGAAGCGGGAGTCTACGAGCAGTACTTC.

V gene TRBV6-5 combines with J gene TRBJ2-1, with D maybe TRBD1 (5 bases). Germline V gene data show CDR1 as MNHEY and CDR2 as SVGAGI. This CDR3 comprises 16 residues. V lost 2 bases and J lost 4, with 15 bases in between. CDR3 coding DNA: TGTGCCAGCAGTTACGGCGGCAGGGAACCTTACAATGAGCAGTTCTTC. This sequence encodes CASSYGGREPYNEQFF.

The V call is TRBV4-1, the J call TRBJ1-2; D might be TRBD1 (6 bases). V was trimmed by 0 bases and J by 4 bases, leaving 18 bases between them. The CDR3 has 17 residues. The V gene's germline CDR1 is MGHRA and CDR2 YSYEKL. CDR3 DNA: TGCGCCAGCAGCCAAGATGGGGGGGCCGGGGCCTTCTATGGCTACACCTTC. It is translated as CASSQDGGAGAFYGYTF.

The chain has TRBV11-2 and TRBJ2-1; no firm D call. This CDR3 has 15 amino acids. CDR1 is SGHAT, CDR2 FQNNGV, per germline. Trimming stripped 1 base from V and 2 bases from J, with 9 bases between. CDR3 sequence reads: CASSLGRPTYNEQFF. The CDR3 nucleotides read TGTGCCAGCAGCTTAGGTCGGCCAACCTACAATGAGCAGTTCTTC.

The chain couples TRBV5-6 to TRBJ1-5; a possible D gene is TRBD1 (5 bases). The CDR3 length is 18 residues. Germline V gene data show CDR1 as SGHDT and CDR2 as YYEEEE. Trimming removed 0 bases at V and 0 bases at J, with 16 bases between. The CDR3 DNA is TGTGCCAGCAGCTTGGGGGGCAGTCTTTTCCTTAGCAATCAGCCCCAGCATTTT. Amino acids: CASSLGGSLFLSNQPQHF.